Described below is a single TCR beta chain sequence and its context. Its antigen remains unidentified. The data were taken from a study of regulatory T cells in long-lasting Graves disease. Overall study results and limits: Patients with persistent disease showed a bias toward TRBV28, TRBJ1-2 and TRBJ2-5.

The sample's time point: newly diagnosed GD, antithyroid drugs for less than 3 months. Extracted RNA from PBMCs served as the source of the TCR library. American Thyroid Association guidelines defined Graves' disease diagnosis. Staff took around 9 milliliters of peripheral blood and put it into EDTA tubes. The TCR beta library used iRepertoire HTBI primers with Arm-PCR amplification of CDR3. TCRdb re-called the multiplex PCR reads with MiXCR, one entry per CDR3 protein. The repertoire includes 580,000 or so distinct CDR3 sequences, about 16% of them detected once, and around 11% sits in the top ten. V gave up 3 bases and J gave up 8 bases, with 10 bases separating them. The CDR3 runs 12 residues. A further study also used this sample, focusing on T cells in Graves' hyperthyroidism and ophthalmopathy. As reported in that work: Model predictions of ophthalmopathy came a median approximately 6 months before onset.

The sequencing used peripheral blood mononuclear cells (PBMCs), collected at new diagnosis, from a patient treated with antithyroid drugs. This clonotype was obtained from a man aged 18 to 30 with Graves disease. The V call is TRBV12-3 or TRBV12-4, the J call TRBJ1-1, with D unclear. In nucleotides, the CDR3 is TGTGCCAGCAGTTTCCCGGCAAGGGAAGCTTTCTTT. Amino acid sequence: CASSFPAREAFF.